This T cell receptor (beta chain) derives from a study of blood T cell repertoires in COVID-19. Study overall: Samples representing acute and convalescent COVID-19 were sourced from the United States, Italy and Spain.

With 3 bases removed from V and 2 bases from J, the gap between germline ends came to 7 bases. Germline CDR1 reads LNHDA; CDR2 reads SQIVND (reference sequence). The CDR3 is made up of 13 amino acids. TCRdb keeps only in-frame clones here, not all; method: immunoSEQ multiplex PCR. The table has about 300,000 clones, about 91% seen once. Seattle's cohort entered during active infection and was followed longitudinally. The chain uses TRBV19 and TRBJ1-2, with no clear D. The sequenced material came from peripheral blood. This receptor was identified in a woman in her 30s with COVID-19, enrolled during active disease. The chain's CDR3 is CASSIGWNYGYTF. The CDR3 DNA follows: TGTGCCAGTAGTATCGGTTGGAACTATGGCTACACCTTC.